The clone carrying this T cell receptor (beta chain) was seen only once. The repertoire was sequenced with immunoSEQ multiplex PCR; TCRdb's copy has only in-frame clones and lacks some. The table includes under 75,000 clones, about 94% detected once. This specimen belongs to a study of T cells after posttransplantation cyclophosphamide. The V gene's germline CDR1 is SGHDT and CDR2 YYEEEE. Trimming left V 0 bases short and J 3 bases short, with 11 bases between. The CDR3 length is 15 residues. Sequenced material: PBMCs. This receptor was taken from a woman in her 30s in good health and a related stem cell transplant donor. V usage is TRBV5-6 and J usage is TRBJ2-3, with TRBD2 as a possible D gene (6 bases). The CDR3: CASSLEEEGTDTQYF. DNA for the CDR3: TGTGCCAGCAGCTTGGAGGAGGAGGGGACAGATACGCAGTATTTT.